This T cell receptor beta chain derives from a study of post-analysis software for immune sequencing data. The TCR beta cDNA libraries contained unique molecular identifiers. Input of about 0.85 to 10 million T cells yielded 450,000 to 550,000 cDNA molecules. TCRdb used MiXCR to reprocess the PCR reads, holding one entry per CDR3 protein. The sample contains about 430,000 distinct CDR3 sequences, 39% of which appear only once. Concerning this clonotype itself: Its antigen is currently unknown.

Deletions cut 4 bases from V and 1 base from J, with 20 bases between. The germline V gene encodes CDR1 LGHDT and CDR2 YNNKEL (reference sequence). The CDR3 contains 17 residues. Points from the study as a whole: Five TRBV segments, including TRBV5-6, TRBV5-1 and TRBV20-1, were more frequent in patients than controls.

This chain joins TRBV3-1 and TRBJ2-7, with D uncertain. Source material: blood. The receptor was isolated from a girl between 2 and 10 years old with multiple sclerosis. CDR3 protein: CASSPPRLGTSSYEQYF. CDR3 DNA: TGTGCCAGCAGCCCTCCCCGGCTGGGCACCTCGTCCTACGAGCAGTACTTC.